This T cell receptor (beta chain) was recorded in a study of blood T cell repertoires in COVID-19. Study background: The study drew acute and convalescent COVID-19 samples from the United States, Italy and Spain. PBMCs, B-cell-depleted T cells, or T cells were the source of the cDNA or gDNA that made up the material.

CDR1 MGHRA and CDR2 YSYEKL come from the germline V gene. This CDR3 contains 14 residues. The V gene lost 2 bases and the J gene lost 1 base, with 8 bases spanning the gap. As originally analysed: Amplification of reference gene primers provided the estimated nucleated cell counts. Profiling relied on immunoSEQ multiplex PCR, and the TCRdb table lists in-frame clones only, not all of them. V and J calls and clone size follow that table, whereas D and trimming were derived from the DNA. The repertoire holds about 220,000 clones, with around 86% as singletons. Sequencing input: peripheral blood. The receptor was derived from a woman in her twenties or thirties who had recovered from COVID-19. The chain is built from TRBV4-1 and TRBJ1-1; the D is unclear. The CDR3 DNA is TGCGCCAGCAGCCAACTTCACAAGAACACTGAAGCTTTCTTT. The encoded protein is CASSQLHKNTEAFF.